Listed here are 17 T cell receptor beta chains from one sample, sequenced in a study of blood T cell repertoires in COVID-19. The table came from immunoSEQ multiplex PCR; TCRdb's copy has only in-frame clones and leaves some out. The table has 130,000 or so clones, about 89% seen once. The sequencing sample was made of peripheral blood. Source of these receptors: a man aged 60-69 years with COVID-19, enrolled during active disease.

The rearrangement uses TRBV7-9 and TRBJ1-2; unclear D gene. Trimming pared 5 bases from V and 3 bases from J, leaving 10 bases between. This CDR3 region has 13 residues. Looked up from germline, CDR1 is SEHNR and CDR2 is FQNEAQ (reference sequence). The CDR3 sequence is CASSPRRDYGYTF. The CDR3 nucleotides are TGTGCCAGCAGCCCCCGGAGGGACTATGGCTACACCTTC.

The rearrangement links TRBV18 to TRBJ1-1; 7 bases align to TRBD1. Unmatched junction bases numbered 5, after V lost 0 bases and J lost 4 bases. CDR1 and CDR2 from the germline V gene are KGHSH and LQKENI. The CDR3 sequence is 15 residues long. CDR3 DNA sequence: TGTGCCAGCTCACCACCAGGGGGCGGTTTCACTGAAGCTTTCTTT. It encodes CASSPPGGGFTEAFF. Combining the CDR3 with reference TRBV18 and TRBJ1-1 gives the whole variable domain NAGVMQNPRHLVRRRGQEARLRCSPMKGHSHVYWYRQLPEEGLKFMVYLQKENIIDESGMPKERFSAEFPKEGPSILRIQQVVRGDSAAYFCASSPPGGGFTEAFFGQGTRLTVV.

The chain carries TRBV10-1 and TRBJ2-2; 10 bases match TRBD1. The CDR3 totals 16 residues. The germline V gene has CDR1 WNHNN and CDR2 SYGVQD (reference sequence). V dropped 5 bases and J dropped 6; count of bases not matched to a gene: 9. Here the CDR3 reads CASSYPGTGVAGELFF. CDR3 DNA sequence: TGCGCCAGCAGTTACCCCGGGACAGGGGTTGCCGGGGAGCTGTTTTTT.

The J gene is TRBJ2-3, the V gene TRBV24-1, with D tentatively TRBD1 (6 bases). The CDR3 runs 16 residues. Germline loops: CDR1 KGHDR, CDR2 SFDVKD. Trimming cost V 4 bases and J 3 bases, with 16 bases left between them. CDR3: CATSEPRTAETDTQYF. CDR3 sequence (DNA): TGTGCCACCAGTGAACCCCGGACAGCCGAAACAGATACGCAGTATTTT.

The chain is built from TRBV5-4 and TRBJ2-7; 13 bases are a match to TRBD2. V gave up 7 bases and J gave up 3 bases; unmatched junction bases: 4. Germline CDR1 is SGHNT and CDR2 is YYREEE (reference sequence). CDR3 length: 14 amino acids. CDR3 region: CASSGTSGDYEQYF. Written as DNA, the CDR3 is TGTGCCAGCTCCGGGACTAGCGGGGACTACGAGCAGTACTTC. The entire variable domain, with the rest obtained from reference TRBV5-4 and TRBJ2-7, is as follows: ETGVTQSPTHLIKTRGQQVTLRCSSQSGHNTVSWYQQALGQGPQFIFQYYREEENGRGNFPPRFSGLQFPNYSSELNVNALELDDSALYLCASSGTSGDYEQYFGPGTRLTVT.

The rearrangement links TRBV15 to TRBJ2-6; TRBD1 might be the D (6 bases). V was pared by 3 bases and J by 2 bases, with 8 bases between. The CDR3 is made up of 15 amino acids. Germline loops: CDR1 LNHNV, CDR2 YYDKDF (reference sequence). The CDR3 DNA reads as TGTGCCACCAGCAGTCCAGGGGCTGGGGCCAACGTCCTGACTTTC. It specifies CATSSPGAGANVLTF.

This clone was observed a single time. The chain couples TRBV9 to TRBJ1-5; tentative D call: TRBD1 (5 bases). This CDR3 spans 14 amino acids. Trimming cost V 2 bases and J 6 bases, with 12 bases left between them. Germline V gene lookup returns CDR1 SGDLS and CDR2 YYNGEE. Here the CDR3 DNA reads TGTGCCAGCAGCGTTGACAGCGGGATTCAGCCCCAGCATTTT. This gives the protein CASSVDSGIQPQHF.

The V call is TRBV5-5, the J call TRBJ2-2, with D tentatively TRBD2 (5 bases). Germline V gene sequence: CDR1 SGHKS, CDR2 YYEKEE (reference sequence). The CDR3 sequence is 16 residues long. V shed 0 bases and J shed 6 bases, with 15 bases lying between them. DNA of the CDR3: TGTGCCAGCAGCTTGGGCTTCACTAGTTTACCCGGGGAGCTGTTTTTT. Its protein is CASSLGFTSLPGELFF.

V gene TRBV6-6 combines with J gene TRBJ1-5; D remains unclear. The germline CDR1 and CDR2 sequences are MNHNY and SVGAGI (reference sequence). The CDR3 extends over 12 amino acids. The ends were cut back, 6 bases at V and 9 bases at J, with 12 bases in the middle. In nucleotides, the CDR3 is TGTGCCAGCAGAAACAGAGACCTGCCCCAGCATTTT. As protein: CASRNRDLPQHF.

The table lists this clone with a count of one. Here the CDR3 reads CASSFRQEKNTEAFF. CDR3 nucleotides: TGTGCCAGCAGCTTCCGACAGGAAAAGAACACTGAAGCTTTCTTT. The rearrangement uses TRBV7-9 and TRBJ1-1; tentatively, D is TRBD1 (6 bases). CDR3 length: 15 residues. V shed 3 bases and J shed 1 base, with 12 bases lying between them. Germline CDR1 is SEHNR and CDR2 is FQNEAQ (reference sequence).

The chain uses TRBV19 and TRBJ1-1, with D unclear. V was clipped by 2 bases and J by 7 bases, with 14 bases between them. The CDR3 runs to 14 residues. Germline CDR1 and CDR2: LNHDA and SQIVND (reference sequence). CDR3 amino acids: CASSISIRVGEAFF. The CDR3 bases are TGTGCCAGTAGTATATCGATCCGGGTCGGTGAAGCTTTCTTT. Filled out from reference TRBV19 and TRBJ1-1, the complete variable domain reads DGGITQSPKYLFRKEGQNVTLSCEQNLNHDAMYWYRQDPGQGLRLIYYSQIVNDFQKGDIAEGYSVSREKKESFPLTVTSAQKNPTAFYLCASSISIRVGEAFFGQGTRLTVV.

V usage is TRBV7-2 and J usage is TRBJ1-2, with TRBD1 as a possible D gene (6 bases). V lost 2 bases and J 6 bases, leaving 10 bases between the germline ends. This CDR3 has 13 residues. Germline CDR1 SGHTA, CDR2 FQGNSA. The CDR3 here is CASSLRGGHGYTF. For the CDR3, the DNA is TGTGCCAGCAGCTTAAGGGGGGGCCATGGCTACACCTTC.

The chain combines TRBV28 with TRBJ1-2, with a weak D call TRBD1 (6 bases). This CDR3 comprises 15 residues. The ends were cut back, 7 bases at V and 6 bases at J, with 21 bases in the middle. CDR1 and CDR2 from the germline V gene are MDHEN and SYDVKM. CDR3 in DNA: TGTGCCAGCAACCCCTCAGGGGTATCGCTAGATGGCTACACCTTC. Amino acid sequence: CASNPSGVSLDGYTF.

The chain carries TRBV9 and TRBJ1-3; 10 positions match TRBD1. The CDR3 contains 15 residues. In germline, CDR1 is SGDLS, CDR2 YYNGEE. The J segment lost 4 bases and the V segment lost 4 bases, leaving 5 bases of the junction unmatched. The CDR3 region has the DNA TGTGCCAGCAGCACGGGGACAGGGGTCGGAAACACCATATATTTT. Protein product: CASSTGTGVGNTIYF.

This clone was seen a handful of times. V gene TRBV19 combines with J gene TRBJ1-6; 8 positions match TRBD1. The V segment lost 5 bases and the J segment 9 bases; nucleotides outside the gene matches: 6. Germline V CDR1 and CDR2: LNHDA, SQIVND (reference sequence). The CDR3 length is 14 residues. The DNA for the CDR3 is TGTGCCAGTAGTGTCGGACAGGGAAGTTCACCCCTCCACTTT. Its protein product is CASSVGQGSSPLHF.

This clone appeared a single time. This chain connects TRBV29-1 to TRBJ2-3; 7 bases map to TRBD1. V was pared by 6 bases and J by 4 bases, with 13 bases of the junction left unmatched. The CDR3 extends over 15 amino acids. The germline V gene has CDR1 SQVTM and CDR2 ANQGSEA. In DNA, the CDR3 is TGCAGCGTCGAAAGAAACAGGGGTTGGGCAGATACGCAGTATTTT. This gives the protein CSVERNRGWADTQYF.

The genes are TRBV9 and TRBJ2-2; TRBD2 matches at 7 bases. This CDR3 has 15 residues. The germline V gene has CDR1 SGDLS and CDR2 YYNGEE. The V gene end was trimmed by 4 bases and the J gene end by 2 bases; junction bases not matched to a gene: 5. CDR3 residues: CASSPAGPNTGELFF. The CDR3 bases are TGTGCCAGCAGCCCAGCGGGGCCCAACACCGGGGAGCTGTTTTTT.